One TCR beta chain is described in this entry. Under the authors' procedure: Estimation of nucleated cell counts relied on the amplification of reference gene primers. The protocol was immunoSEQ multiplex PCR, while the TCRdb copy is restricted to in-frame clones and leaves out a portion. V, J and clone size derive from that table, while D and trimming were established from the DNA sequence. The table lists 55,000 to 70,000 clones, roughly 86% of them singletons, with about a fifth in the top ten. This record belongs to a study of blood T cell repertoires in COVID-19. At the level of the study: COVID-19 samples from acute and convalescent phases originated in the United States, Italy and Spain.

Germline CDR1 MNHNS, CDR2 SASEGT. V lost 2 bases and J 1 base, leaving 11 bases between the germline ends. This CDR3 region has 15 residues. This rearrangement joins TRBV6-1 to TRBJ1-1; no reliable D call. The origin of this receptor is a woman aged 45 to 65 with active or convalescent COVID-19. Input material: peripheral blood. CDR3 loop: CASSEWSPGNTEAFF. CDR3 nucleotide sequence: TGTGCCAGCAGTGAATGGTCACCGGGGAACACTGAAGCTTTCTTT.